The clone carrying this T cell receptor (beta chain) was observed many times. This sample was taken from a study of blood T cells in healthy people across ages. This CDR3 is built from 16 residues. In germline, CDR1 is ENHRY, CDR2 SYGVKD. Trimming took 3 bases from V and 6 from J; bases not matched to a gene: 12. Combining a sample-barcoded 5' primer with a J-beta primer mix, a second PCR ran for about 7 to 11 cycles. TCRdb redid the calling of the 5' RACE reads with MiXCR, one entry per CDR3 protein. The sample has 1 million or so distinct CDR3 sequences; 40% to 55% are singletons. The J gene is TRBJ2-7, the V gene TRBV10-3; 9 positions agree with TRBD2. The sequence derives from a woman aged 55-69 years in good health. The specimen sequenced was blood. CDR3 amino acids: CAISDSLAGEDGEQYF. CDR3 DNA sequence: TGTGCCATCAGTGACTCTTTAGCGGGAGAGGACGGCGAGCAGTACTTC.